The 26 T cell receptor beta chains in this list originate from one sample, sequenced in a study of CD8 T cells in Susac syndrome. The authors reverse transcribed roughly 0.5 to 1 ug RNA with random hexamers. TCRdb reprocessed the immunoSEQ multiplex PCR reads with MiXCR, giving one entry per CDR3 protein. The repertoire has some 450,000 distinct CDR3 sequences, about 85% of them found once; the top ten carry approximately 0.11%. Material: CD8+ T cells from PBMCs. These receptors were collected from a human donor with multiple sclerosis.

The chain joins TRBV24-1 to TRBJ2-1; tentatively, D is TRBD2 (5 bases). This CDR3 has 13 amino acids. Germline CDR1 KGHDR, CDR2 SFDVKD. Trimming shortened V by 7 bases and J by 4 bases, and 10 bases separated the two germline ends. This CDR3 reads CATSASGYNEQFF. CDR3 bases: TGTGCCACCAGCGCCTCGGGGTACAATGAGCAGTTCTTC.

The chain has TRBV7-8 and TRBJ2-1; D gene uncertain. Germline V gene lookup returns CDR1 SGHVS and CDR2 FQNEAQ. V lost 5 bases to trimming and J lost 4 bases, with 12 bases between them. This CDR3 has 14 residues. CDR3 nucleotides: TGTGCCAGCAGCCCCACGGTAGGGTACAATGAGCAGTTCTTC. Its protein is CASSPTVGYNEQFF.

V and J are TRBV6-5 and TRBJ1-4, with unresolved D. The CDR3 has 18 residues. The ends were cut back, 0 bases at V and 0 bases at J, with 14 bases in the middle. CDR1 MNHEY and CDR2 SVGAGI come from the germline V gene. CDR3 DNA: TGTGCCAGCAGTTACTCGATCCACGGGGAAGCAACTAATGAAAAACTGTTTTTT. This sequence encodes CASSYSIHGEATNEKLFF.

The chain employs TRBV30 and TRBJ2-7; TRBD2 might be the D (7 bases). V lost 3 bases and J 6 bases, leaving 9 bases between the germline ends. CDR1 and CDR2 from the germline V gene are GTSNPN and SVGIG (reference sequence). The CDR3 loop spans 11 amino acids. The CDR3: CAWRGGREQYF. CDR3 bases: TGTGCCTGGAGGGGGGGGCGCGAGCAGTACTTC.

Here the CDR3 reads CASSGDIAKNIQYF. In DNA form, the CDR3 reads TGCGCCAGCAGTGGGGATATAGCCAAAAACATTCAGTACTTC. This chain connects TRBV10-1 to TRBJ2-4; D uncertain. CDR1 and CDR2 (germline): WNHNN, SYGVQD (reference sequence). V was shortened by 4 bases and J by 0 bases, with 7 bases between the two germline ends. CDR3 length equals 14 residues.

The sample holds one count of this clonotype. The rearrangement uses TRBV29-1 and TRBJ1-1; the D is unclear. V lost 6 bases and J lost 3, with 2 bases in between. The CDR3 totals 9 residues. Germline V gene sequence: CDR1 SQVTM, CDR2 ANQGSEA. The CDR3 loop is CSVDTEAFF. CDR3 coding DNA: TGCAGCGTCGACACTGAAGCTTTCTTT.

The chain joins TRBV19 to TRBJ2-7; TRBD1 is a possible D gene (6 bases). The V end was cut by 5 bases, the J end by 2 bases, with 13 bases between. The CDR3 is made up of 14 amino acids. CDR1 is LNHDA and CDR2 is SQIVND in the germline V gene (reference sequence). CDR3 residues: CASSPNSGAYEQYF. In nucleotides, the CDR3 is TGTGCCAGTAGTCCTAATTCAGGGGCCTACGAGCAGTACTTC.

The CDR3 DNA follows: TGCAGCGGGGGCAACCGGGACAGGGGAGAGACCCAGTACTTC. Translating it yields CSGGNRDRGETQYF. The rearrangement joins TRBV29-1 to TRBJ2-5; 10 bases fit TRBD1. Germline V lookup: CDR1 SQVTM, CDR2 ANQGSEA. The CDR3 loop spans 14 amino acids. With 7 bases clipped from V and 4 bases from J, the junction kept 9 bases outside the gene matches.

This clonotype has only a few counts. This chain joins TRBV7-2 and TRBJ2-5; 8 bases match TRBD2. CDR1 and CDR2 (germline): SGHTA, FQGNSA. V dropped 5 bases and J dropped 3; count of bases not matched to a gene: 8. The CDR3 is 15 residues long. The CDR3 here is CASSTTSVIEETQYF. Here the CDR3 DNA reads TGTGCCAGCAGCACGACTAGCGTGATTGAAGAGACCCAGTACTTC.

This chain uses TRBV23-1 with TRBJ2-7, with 7 bases fitting TRBD1. TRBV23-1 is reported as an ORF; its role is uncertain. After removal of 6 bases from V and 3 bases from J, the junction contained 14 bases not matched to a gene. There are 16 residues in the CDR3. CDR3 nucleotides: TGCGCCAGCAGCCGCTGCTCGAGGGGGCAGCTCTACGAGCAGTACTTC. This sequence encodes CASSRCSRGQLYEQYF.

The genes are TRBV4-2 and TRBJ2-1, with D uncertain. The CDR3 runs to 17 residues. The germline CDR1 and CDR2 sequences are LGHNA and YNFKEQ. V lost 1 base, J lost 4 bases, and 17 bases lay in between. The CDR3 reads CASSQAVWYSNYNEQFF. CDR3 nucleotides: TGTGCCAGCAGCCAAGCAGTGTGGTACTCGAATTACAATGAGCAGTTCTTC.

The chain has TRBV12-3 or TRBV12-4 and TRBJ2-3, with D possibly TRBD2 on 6 matching bases. V was cut by 2 bases and J by 0 bases, with 9 bases left in between. The length of the CDR3 is 15 residues. CDR3 coding DNA: TGTGCCAGCAGTTTAAAAGGAGGGAGCACAGATACGCAGTATTTT. Its translation is CASSLKGGSTDTQYF.

V gene TRBV29-1 combines with J gene TRBJ2-7; weak D call: TRBD2 (5 bases). CDR3 length: 11 residues. Per the germline V gene, CDR1 is SQVTM and CDR2 is ANQGSEA. V lost 3 bases and J lost 7, with 10 bases in between. The CDR3 loop reads CSVDRGLEQYF. DNA of the CDR3: TGCAGCGTTGATCGAGGGCTGGAGCAGTACTTC.

This clonotype has more than one count but fewer than ten. DNA of the CDR3: TGTGCCAGCTCTCCCGGACAGGGTGACTACGAGCAGTACTTC. Translated, it gives CASSPGQGDYEQYF. The chain recombines TRBV18 with TRBJ2-7; 8 nucleotides line up with TRBD1. The CDR3 contains 14 residues. Germline CDR1 and CDR2: KGHSH and LQKENI. The V segment lost 6 bases and the J segment 3 bases; nucleotides outside the gene matches: 7. The complete variable domain, with remaining parts taken from reference TRBV18 and TRBJ2-7, reads NAGVMQNPRHLVRRRGQEARLRCSPMKGHSHVYWYRQLPEEGLKFMVYLQKENIIDESGMPKERFSAEFPKEGPSILRIQQVVRGDSAAYFCASSPGQGDYEQYFGPGTRLTVT.

This clonotype was counted a single time. J is TRBJ2-5 and V is TRBV28; no firm D call. The J call may not be correct, given that the DNA end is closer to TRBJ2-1. The CDR3 has 13 amino acids. From germline, CDR1 is MDHEN and CDR2 SYDVKM. CDR3 sequence: CASSLGFHSTQFF. The CDR3, as DNA: TGTGCCAGCAGTTTAGGGTTCCATAGTACCCAGTTCTTC.

The J gene is TRBJ1-1, the V gene TRBV4-1; D remains unclear. Trimming cost V 5 bases and J 3 bases, with 19 bases left between them. The CDR3 consists of 16 residues. Looked up from germline, CDR1 is MGHRA and CDR2 is YSYEKL. The CDR3 bases are TGCGCCAGCAGCTCCCCAAGGGAAGGAGAGGACACTGAAGCTTTCTTT. Encoded protein: CASSSPREGEDTEAFF.

This chain connects TRBV2 to TRBJ2-7; D not resolved. This CDR3 contains 12 residues. CDR1 and CDR2 from the germline V gene are SNHLY and FYNNEI. Trimming cost V 3 bases and J 5 bases, with 8 bases left between them. DNA for the CDR3: TGTGCCAGCAGTGAGGCCGGCGACGAGCAGTACTTC. Amino acid sequence: CASSEAGDEQYF.

The J gene is TRBJ2-3, the V gene TRBV10-3; 10 bases match TRBD2. J was trimmed by 3 bases and V by 0 bases; bases with no gene match: 3. This CDR3 is built from 16 residues. CDR1 is ENHRY and CDR2 is SYGVKD in the germline V gene. Here the CDR3 DNA reads TGTGCCATCAGTGAGTCGAGCGGGAGGGGGACAGATACGCAGTATTTT. Amino acids: CAISESSGRGTDTQYF.

This chain joins TRBV21-1 and TRBJ1-2; the table gives TRBD1 as D, unverified against the DNA. TRBV21-1 is a pseudogene locus. The CDR3 spans 17 residues. Written as DNA, the CDR3 is TGTGCCAGCAGCAAATCAAGAGGGGAGACAGGTTTTCGTGGCTACACCTTC. Protein product: CASSKSRGETGFRGYTF.

The V call is TRBV12-3 or TRBV12-4, the J call TRBJ2-3; D uncertain. Trimming removed 0 bases at V and 4 bases at J, with 2 bases between. This CDR3 spans 12 amino acids. The CDR3 protein is CASSLAADTQYF. The CDR3 bases are TGTGCCAGCAGTTTAGCGGCAGATACGCAGTATTTT.

This chain links TRBV7-6 with TRBJ1-3; no clear D gene. CDR1 is SGHVS and CDR2 is FNYEAQ in the germline V gene. Trimming shortened V by 2 bases and J by 8 bases, and 7 bases separated the two germline ends. CDR3 length equals 12 residues. The CDR3 DNA follows: TGTGCCAGCAGCTTAATGGGTGACACCATATATTTT. This gives the protein CASSLMGDTIYF.

The chain uses TRBV2 and TRBJ1-1; 9 bases agree with TRBD1. Germline loops: CDR1 SNHLY, CDR2 FYNNEI. The CDR3 covers 16 residues. V dropped 0 bases and J dropped 2; count of bases not matched to a gene: 4. This CDR3 reads CASSEAGQGPNTEAFF. The DNA for the CDR3 is TGTGCCAGCAGTGAAGCAGGACAGGGGCCCAACACTGAAGCTTTCTTT.

This sequence joins TRBV20-1 and TRBJ2-1; D may be TRBD1 or TRBD2 (5 bases each). The CDR3 sequence is 14 residues long. V lost 0 bases and J 5 bases, leaving 11 bases between the germline ends. Germline lookup yields CDR1 DFQATT and CDR2 SNEGSKA (reference sequence). CDR3 coding DNA: TGCAGTGCTAGAGATCCGGGACCGAACAATGAGCAGTTCTTC. Translating gives CSARDPGPNNEQFF.

The chain carries TRBV29-1 and TRBJ1-1; 10 nucleotides align to TRBD1. The CDR3 spans 11 residues. The germline CDR1 and CDR2 sequences are SQVTM and ANQGSEA. With V trimmed by 5 bases and J by 10 bases, 4 bases remained unmatched. The CDR3 spells CSVYRDRGAFF. CDR3 nucleotides: TGCAGCGTTTACCGGGACAGGGGAGCTTTCTTT.

V is TRBV2 and J is TRBJ2-2; TRBD1 matches at 9 bases. Per the germline V gene, CDR1 is SNHLY and CDR2 is FYNNEI. J lost 6 bases, V lost 4 bases, and 9 bases had no gene match. The CDR3 length is 16 residues. The CDR3 protein is CASSGGRQGVAGELFF. The CDR3 DNA is TGTGCCAGCAGTGGGGGACGACAGGGGGTCGCCGGGGAGCTGTTTTTT.

The V gene is TRBV12-3 or TRBV12-4, the J gene TRBJ1-3; D remains unclear. V dropped 1 base and J dropped 0 bases, with 7 bases sitting between them. The CDR3 has 15 amino acids. The CDR3 reads CASSLGRSSGNTIYF. CDR3 DNA sequence: TGTGCCAGCAGTTTAGGGAGAAGCTCTGGAAACACCATATATTTT.